This T cell receptor beta chain was observed in a study of cytomegalovirus exposure and HLA in healthy donors. Study overall: Researchers found that more than 70% of a few hundred genotyped donors fell within the Caucasian-associated ancestry cluster. General observations from the study: In a later analysis, parvovirus B19, influenza, CMV and Epstein-Barr virus appeared linked to several top co-occurrence clusters.

Donors were nominally healthy when sampled, though unrecorded immune exposures were likely. Turning to this clone: Its target is unknown.

Primers included in the PCR were 60 Vbeta and 13 Jbeta primers. In the original processing: In a later analysis, around 10 million of about 80 million unique beta chains occurred in at least two donors. The data were produced by immunoSEQ multiplex PCR, yet TCRdb's version contains in-frame clones alone and is incomplete. From that table come the V and J calls and clone size; the DNA was used to work out D and trimming. The sample carries about 92,000 clones, 80% to 90% recorded once. The V end lost 5 bases, the J end lost 1 base, and 15 bases lay between the germline ends. The germline V gene has CDR1 MNHEY and CDR2 SVGAGI. The length of the CDR3 is 15 residues.

The sequence was obtained from a woman aged 18 to 35 in good health and CMV-seropositive. The chain has TRBV6-5 and TRBJ2-7; no definite D call. Material for sequencing was PBMCs. As DNA, the CDR3 is TGTGCCAGCAGTCCCCGCCGCAGTCCATCCTACGAGCAGTACTTC. Its protein product is CASSPRRSPSYEQYF.